What follows are 5 T cell receptor beta chains derived from one specimen sequenced in a study of blood T cell repertoires in COVID-19. The assay was immunoSEQ multiplex PCR, and TCRdb's table has in-frame clones only and misses some. The sample lists approximately 350,000 clones, more than 80% occurring once. Source material: peripheral blood. The receptors originated from a middle-aged man with acute or convalescent COVID-19.

The V and J genes are TRBV6-1 and TRBJ2-3, with 13 bases lining up with TRBD2. The V gene end was trimmed by 4 bases and the J gene end by 4 bases; junction bases not matched to a gene: 8. The germline V gene has CDR1 MNHNS and CDR2 SASEGT. The CDR3 spans 17 residues. This chain's CDR3 is CASSVGTSGARADTQYF. The CDR3 nucleotides are TGTGCCAGCAGTGTAGGGACTAGCGGGGCCAGGGCAGATACGCAGTATTTT.

The chain carries TRBV15 and TRBJ2-3; D is ambiguous. The germline V gene has CDR1 LNHNV and CDR2 YYDKDF (reference sequence). Trimming stripped 4 bases from V and 3 bases from J, with 14 bases between. The CDR3 length is 15 residues. The CDR3 DNA sequence: TGTGCCACCAGCAAAAACATGATCTCTACAGATACGCAGTATTTT. Its protein product is CATSKNMISTDTQYF.

CDR3 in DNA: TGTGCCAGCAGCTTAGCGGCCCGGGAGCTCTGGTACGAGCAGTACTTC. It encodes CASSLAARELWYEQYF. The rearrangement uses TRBV7-8 and TRBJ2-7, with D possibly matching TRBD2 (6 bases). The CDR3 loop spans 16 amino acids. Deletions cut 0 bases from V and 4 bases from J, with 16 bases between. Germline loops: CDR1 SGHVS, CDR2 FQNEAQ.

The rearrangement links TRBV18 to TRBJ1-2, with D uncertain. The germline V and J ends were trimmed by 2 bases and 2 bases, with 15 bases remaining between them. The CDR3 has 16 residues. Germline V gives CDR1 KGHSH, CDR2 LQKENI. CDR3 region: CASSPYKAGPNYGYTF. CDR3 DNA: TGTGCCAGCTCACCATATAAGGCAGGTCCCAACTATGGCTACACCTTC. The full variable domain, with the rest looked up from reference TRBV18 and TRBJ1-2, is NAGVMQNPRHLVRRRGQEARLRCSPMKGHSHVYWYRQLPEEGLKFMVYLQKENIIDESGMPKERFSAEFPKEGPSILRIQQVVRGDSAAYFCASSPYKAGPNYGYTFGSGTRLTVV.

The chain employs TRBV5-1 and TRBJ1-1; D possibly corresponds to TRBD1 (5 bases). From germline, CDR1 is SGHRS and CDR2 YFSETQ. CDR3 length: 14 residues. V was cut by 5 bases and J by 4 bases, with 15 bases left in between. The CDR3 bases are TGCGCCAGCAGTCCCCTGGGGGGGGGCACTGAAGCTTTCTTT. Translation: CASSPLGGGTEAFF.